The source of this T cell receptor beta chain is a study of shared T cell receptors in the human thymus. The junction had 6 bases not matched to a gene; V was cut back by 6 bases and J by 1 base. CDR1 and CDR2 (germline): MDHEN, SYDVKM. The CDR3 sequence is 15 residues long. In its sample, this clone was seen a few times. Measured with immunoSEQ multiplex PCR; TCRdb has only the in-frame clones, and not every one. Found here are hundreds of thousands of clones, 80% to 90% of them singletons; the top ten hold 0.0094%. These same data were also listed under a study on human thymus T cells. From that paper: The source of the thymus tissue was resections taken during corrective heart surgery. There were highly overlapping thymic repertoires among unrelated individuals, as related research reported.

The chain recombines TRBV28 with TRBJ1-5, with 7 bases aligning to TRBD1. This receptor was identified in a boy in the first two years of life with a congenital heart defect. The sequenced sample consisted of thymocytes. CDR3 sequence reads: CASRLQGMSNQPQHF. CDR3 nucleotide sequence: TGTGCCAGCAGACTACAGGGGATGAGCAATCAGCCCCAGCATTTT.